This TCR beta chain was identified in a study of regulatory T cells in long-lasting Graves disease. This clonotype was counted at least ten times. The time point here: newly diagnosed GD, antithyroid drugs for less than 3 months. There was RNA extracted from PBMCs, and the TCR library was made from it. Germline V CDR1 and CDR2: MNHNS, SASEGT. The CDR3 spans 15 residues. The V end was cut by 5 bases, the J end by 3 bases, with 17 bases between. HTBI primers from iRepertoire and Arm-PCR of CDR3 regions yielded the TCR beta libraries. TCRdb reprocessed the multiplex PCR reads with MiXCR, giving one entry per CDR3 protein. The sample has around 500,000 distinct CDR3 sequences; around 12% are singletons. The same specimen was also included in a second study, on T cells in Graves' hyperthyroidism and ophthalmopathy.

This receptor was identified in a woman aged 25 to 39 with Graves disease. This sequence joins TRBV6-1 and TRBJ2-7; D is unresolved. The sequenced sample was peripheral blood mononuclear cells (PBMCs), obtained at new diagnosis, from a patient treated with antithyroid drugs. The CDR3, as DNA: TGTGCCAGCAGTAAAATACCCTTTGCCAACTACGAGCAGTACTTC. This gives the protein CASSKIPFANYEQYF.